These T cell receptor beta chains were read from a single sample in a study of glioma-infiltrating T cells after dendritic cell vaccination. The table came from immunoSEQ multiplex PCR; TCRdb's copy has only in-frame clones and leaves some out. The sample consists of approximately 92,000 clones, 65% to 85% of them appearing once. The material sequenced was blood, taken after dendritic cell vaccination. These TCRs come from a human donor with glioblastoma. CDR3s include the opening cysteine and the closing phenylalanine or tryptophan. Fields, in order: V gene, J gene, D gene, clone size, CDR3 DNA, CDR3 protein. The D gene is left open where the match is weak. Where a row states a size, it is once, few, many or the class of an expanded clone; other rows omit it.

v_gene: TRBV13; j_gene: TRBJ1-1; d_gene: TRBD1; abundance: .; CDR3nt: TGTGCCAGCAGCCCGGGGACAGGGGCTCTGAACACTGAAGCTTTCTTT; CDR3aa: CASSPGTGALNTEAFF
v_gene: TRBV19; j_gene: TRBJ2-7; d_gene: TRBD1; abundance: .; CDR3nt: TGTGCCAGTTCAAAGGGGACAGTCGCTACCTACGAGCAGTACTTC; CDR3aa: CASSKGTVATYEQYF
v_gene: TRBV7-3; j_gene: TRBJ2-7; d_gene: .; abundance: .; CDR3nt: TGTGCCAGCAGCTTAACTCCGCAGTCCTACGAGCAGTACTTC; CDR3aa: CASSLTPQSYEQYF
v_gene: TRBV6-5; j_gene: TRBJ1-2; d_gene: .; abundance: .; CDR3nt: TGTGCCAGCAGCCAAGACAGAAACAACTATGGCTACACCTTC; CDR3aa: CASSQDRNNYGYTF
v_gene: TRBV2; j_gene: TRBJ1-1; d_gene: .; abundance: .; CDR3nt: TGTGCCAGCACCTTTAACGGATGGGCTCAGGGTGAAGCTTTCTTT; CDR3aa: CASTFNGWAQGEAFF
v_gene: TRBV6-1; j_gene: TRBJ2-3; d_gene: .; abundance: .; CDR3nt: TGTGCCAGTAGGGGTACTAGCACAGATACGCAGTATTTT; CDR3aa: CASRGTSTDTQYF
v_gene: TRBV30; j_gene: TRBJ2-1; d_gene: TRBD2; abundance: .; CDR3nt: TGTGCCTTGGGACCGGGGGGAAGGGGAAATGAGCAGTTCTTC; CDR3aa: CALGPGGRGNEQFF
v_gene: TRBV4-2; j_gene: TRBJ2-1; d_gene: .; abundance: once; CDR3nt: TGTGCCAGCAGCCCGGCAGTCGGGGGGCTAGCGGACTACAATGAGCAGTTCTTC; CDR3aa: CASSPAVGGLADYNEQFF
v_gene: TRBV2; j_gene: TRBJ1-3; d_gene: .; abundance: many; CDR3nt: TGTGCCAGCAATATAGAAGCAAACACCATATATTTT; CDR3aa: CASNIEANTIYF
v_gene: TRBV7-3; j_gene: TRBJ2-3; d_gene: TRBD2; abundance: .; CDR3nt: TGTGCCAGCAGCTCCATAGCGGGAGACCCAGATACGCAGTATTTT; CDR3aa: CASSSIAGDPDTQYF
v_gene: TRBV2; j_gene: TRBJ2-7; d_gene: TRBD1; abundance: .; CDR3nt: TGTGCCAGCAGTGGGAATACAGGGGTGACCTACGAGCAGTACTTC; CDR3aa: CASSGNTGVTYEQYF
v_gene: TRBV6-5; j_gene: TRBJ2-7; d_gene: .; abundance: .; CDR3nt: TGTGCCAGCAGTTACTCGTGGAGGAAGGCCTACGAGCAGTACTTC; CDR3aa: CASSYSWRKAYEQYF
v_gene: TRBV18; j_gene: TRBJ1-1; d_gene: TRBD1; abundance: .; CDR3nt: TGTGCCAGCTCCGGGACAGGGATGACTGAAGCTTTCTTT; CDR3aa: CASSGTGMTEAFF
v_gene: TRBV7-9; j_gene: TRBJ1-4; d_gene: TRBD1; abundance: .; CDR3nt: TGTGCCAGCAGCTTAGCCGGGACAGAGGGGCTGTTTTTT; CDR3aa: CASSLAGTEGLFF
v_gene: TRBV10-1; j_gene: TRBJ2-1; d_gene: .; abundance: .; CDR3nt: TGCGCCAGCAGTGAGTCGGGAGACCTTAATTACGGTGAGCAGTTCTTC; CDR3aa: CASSESGDLNYGEQFF
v_gene: TRBV6-6; j_gene: TRBJ1-3; d_gene: TRBD1; abundance: .; CDR3nt: TGTGCCAGCAGTGTTAAACAGGGGGCTGGAAACACCATATATTTT; CDR3aa: CASSVKQGAGNTIYF
v_gene: TRBV6-5; j_gene: TRBJ2-3; d_gene: TRBD2; abundance: .; CDR3nt: TGTGCCAGCAGTTTCGGGGACGGGAGGCCCCCAGATACGCAGTATTTT; CDR3aa: CASSFGDGRPPDTQYF
v_gene: TRBV2; j_gene: TRBJ2-5; d_gene: TRBD1; abundance: .; CDR3nt: TGTGCCAGCCAGACTCTGGACAGGGGAAACCCCGAAGAGACCCAGTACTTC; CDR3aa: CASQTLDRGNPEETQYF
v_gene: TRBV6-4; j_gene: TRBJ2-7; d_gene: TRBD1; abundance: .; CDR3nt: TGTGCCAGCAGTGGTCCCGGGACAGAAAACGAGCAGTACTTC; CDR3aa: CASSGPGTENEQYF
v_gene: TRBV7-2; j_gene: TRBJ2-5; d_gene: TRBD2; abundance: .; CDR3nt: TGTGCCAGCAGCTTGACTAGCGGGGGGGCCTTCGAGACCCAGTACTTC; CDR3aa: CASSLTSGGAFETQYF
v_gene: TRBV28; j_gene: TRBJ1-1; d_gene: TRBD1; abundance: .; CDR3nt: TGTGCCAGCAGTCCTCGAGGGACAGGGAGGACTGAAGCTTTCTTT; CDR3aa: CASSPRGTGRTEAFF
v_gene: TRBV5-1; j_gene: TRBJ1-1; d_gene: .; abundance: .; CDR3nt: TGCGCCAGCAGGCTCACCGGGGACACTGAAGCTTTCTTT; CDR3aa: CASRLTGDTEAFF
v_gene: TRBV6-1; j_gene: TRBJ1-3; d_gene: TRBD1; abundance: few; CDR3nt: TGTGCCAGCAGTGAAAGGGGGCAGGCAAACTCTGGAAACACCATATATTTT; CDR3aa: CASSERGQANSGNTIYF
v_gene: TRBV11-2; j_gene: TRBJ2-7; d_gene: TRBD2; abundance: .; CDR3nt: TGTGCCAGCAGCCGACTAGCCTCCTACGAGCAGTACTTC; CDR3aa: CASSRLASYEQYF
v_gene: TRBV28; j_gene: TRBJ1-5; d_gene: .; abundance: .; CDR3nt: TGTGCCACCGCCGGGGGGAACCAGCCCCAGCATTTT; CDR3aa: CATAGGNQPQHF
v_gene: TRBV6-5; j_gene: TRBJ1-1; d_gene: .; abundance: .; CDR3nt: TGTGCCAGCAGTTATGGGAGATACGGGAACACTGAAGCTTTCTTT; CDR3aa: CASSYGRYGNTEAFF
v_gene: TRBV11-2; j_gene: TRBJ2-5; d_gene: TRBD1; abundance: .; CDR3nt: TGTGCCAGCAGCCCTGCAGGGGGAGAGACCCAGTACTTC; CDR3aa: CASSPAGGETQYF
v_gene: TRBV4-2; j_gene: TRBJ2-7; d_gene: TRBD2; abundance: .; CDR3nt: TGTGCCAGCAGCCCCGCCGGGACTAGCGACGAGCAGTACTTC; CDR3aa: CASSPAGTSDEQYF
v_gene: TRBV2; j_gene: TRBJ1-2; d_gene: .; abundance: .; CDR3nt: TGTGCCAGCAAGACAGACATTAACTATGGCTACACCTTC; CDR3aa: CASKTDINYGYTF
v_gene: TRBV5-1; j_gene: TRBJ1-1; d_gene: TRBD1; abundance: .; CDR3nt: TGCGCCAGCAGCTCTAGGACAGGGCAGAACACTGAAGCTTTCTTT; CDR3aa: CASSSRTGQNTEAFF
v_gene: TRBV18; j_gene: TRBJ2-4; d_gene: .; abundance: .; CDR3nt: TGTGCCAGCTCACCGACAGGAAACATTCAGTACTTC; CDR3aa: CASSPTGNIQYF
v_gene: TRBV4-1; j_gene: TRBJ1-2; d_gene: .; abundance: .; CDR3nt: TGCGCCAGCAGCCAAGATCAATGGAAAGCGGGCTACACCTTC; CDR3aa: CASSQDQWKAGYTF
v_gene: TRBV2; j_gene: TRBJ2-1; d_gene: TRBD2; abundance: .; CDR3nt: TGTGCCAGCAGTCGACTAGCGAACTCCTACAATGAGCAGTTCTTC; CDR3aa: CASSRLANSYNEQFF
v_gene: TRBV29-1; j_gene: TRBJ2-4; d_gene: TRBD2; abundance: .; CDR3nt: TGCAGCGTTGTCGGCGGTCTAGCGGGTTACATTCAGTACTTC; CDR3aa: CSVVGGLAGYIQYF
v_gene: TRBV5-4; j_gene: TRBJ2-2; d_gene: TRBD1; abundance: .; CDR3nt: TGTGCCAGCAGCTTTTCGCCAGGGGGTTTGGGAACCGGGGAGCTGTTTTTT; CDR3aa: CASSFSPGGLGTGELFF
v_gene: TRBV20-1; j_gene: TRBJ2-3; d_gene: .; abundance: .; CDR3nt: TGCAGTGGGCGGGGCACAGATACGCAGTATTTT; CDR3aa: CSGRGTDTQYF
v_gene: TRBV6-1; j_gene: TRBJ1-1; d_gene: TRBD1; abundance: few; CDR3nt: TGTGCCAGCAACCCGACAGGGGTGGTCACTGAAGCTTTCTTT; CDR3aa: CASNPTGVVTEAFF
v_gene: TRBV27; j_gene: TRBJ2-1; d_gene: .; abundance: .; CDR3nt: TGTGCCAGCAGTTTACTTGGGGGCCCCACGAGGTACAATGAGCAGTTCTTC; CDR3aa: CASSLLGGPTRYNEQFF
v_gene: TRBV27; j_gene: TRBJ2-7; d_gene: .; abundance: once; CDR3nt: TGTGCCAGCAGTTTATTGAGAGTTGGAGGGGTTGTCTACGAGCAGTACTTC; CDR3aa: CASSLLRVGGVVYEQYF
v_gene: TRBV7-2; j_gene: TRBJ2-2; d_gene: TRBD2; abundance: .; CDR3nt: TGTGCCAGCACCCGACTAGCGGGAGCTTCCGGGGAGCTGTTTTTT; CDR3aa: CASTRLAGASGELFF
v_gene: TRBV9; j_gene: TRBJ2-7; d_gene: TRBD2; abundance: .; CDR3nt: TGTGCCAGCAGCGCCTCCGGGACTACCACCTACGAGCAGTACTTC; CDR3aa: CASSASGTTTYEQYF
v_gene: TRBV18; j_gene: TRBJ1-5; d_gene: TRBD1; abundance: .; CDR3nt: TGTGCCAGCTCGGGGACAGATAGCAATCAGCCCCAGCATTTT; CDR3aa: CASSGTDSNQPQHF
v_gene: TRBV30; j_gene: TRBJ2-1; d_gene: TRBD2; abundance: .; CDR3nt: TGTGCCTGGAAGACTAGCGGGCCCGGTGAGCAGTTCTTC; CDR3aa: CAWKTSGPGEQFF
v_gene: TRBV2; j_gene: TRBJ2-1; d_gene: TRBD2; abundance: .; CDR3nt: TGTGCCAGCAGGGCACTAGCGGCCCTAAGCTCCTACAATGAGCAGTTCTTC; CDR3aa: CASRALAALSSYNEQFF
v_gene: TRBV6-5; j_gene: TRBJ1-6; d_gene: .; abundance: few; CDR3nt: TGTGCCAGCAGCTATCCCAATTCACCCCTCCACTTT; CDR3aa: CASSYPNSPLHF
v_gene: TRBV5-1; j_gene: TRBJ1-4; d_gene: .; abundance: .; CDR3nt: TGCGCCAGCAGAGAGCAAGCAACTAATGAAAAACTGTTTTTT; CDR3aa: CASREQATNEKLFF
v_gene: TRBV7-9; j_gene: TRBJ1-1; d_gene: .; abundance: .; CDR3nt: TGTGCCAGCAGCTTCGGAGGGTTTGAAGCTTTCTTT; CDR3aa: CASSFGGFEAFF
v_gene: TRBV5-1; j_gene: TRBJ2-7; d_gene: TRBD1; abundance: .; CDR3nt: TGCGCCAGCAGCCGGACAGGGCTCGACGAGCAGTACTTC; CDR3aa: CASSRTGLDEQYF
v_gene: TRBV18; j_gene: TRBJ2-7; d_gene: TRBD2; abundance: .; CDR3nt: TGTGCCAGCTCACCGATACTAGCGGGAGTCGGAGTCCCCTACGAGCAGTACTTC; CDR3aa: CASSPILAGVGVPYEQYF
v_gene: TRBV7-9; j_gene: TRBJ2-7; d_gene: TRBD2; abundance: .; CDR3nt: TGTGCCATTGGCCGAGCGGGGGGGAGCGAGCAGTACTTC; CDR3aa: CAIGRAGGSEQYF
v_gene: TRBV7-9; j_gene: TRBJ1-6; d_gene: .; abundance: .; CDR3nt: TGTGCCAGCAGCTTAGGCAGGGGAGCGTACAATTCACCCCTCCACTTT; CDR3aa: CASSLGRGAYNSPLHF
v_gene: TRBV28; j_gene: TRBJ1-2; d_gene: TRBD1; abundance: few; CDR3nt: TGTGCCAGCAGTCAACGGACAGGGCTATATGGCTACACCTTC; CDR3aa: CASSQRTGLYGYTF